Given below is one T cell receptor (beta chain) in context. Antigen specificity is unknown. The same CDR3 arises from other DNA sequences in this sample as well. This PCR relied on a set of 60 Vbeta primers and 13 Jbeta primers. The table came from immunoSEQ multiplex PCR; TCRdb's copy has only in-frame clones and leaves some out. The sample has some 180,000 clones, 70% to 80% seen once; the top ten hold approximately 1.3%. Everyone who donated was a healthy bone marrow donor. Although they were nominally healthy when sampled, donors likely had unrecorded immune exposures. The sample belongs to a study of cytomegalovirus exposure and HLA in healthy donors. Broader study findings: Association of a missense DCLRE1C variant with TCR beta V- and J-gene trimming was reported in a later analysis. In vitro, a few CMV-associated chains proved specific for CMV antigens.

Germline assignment: CDR1 MNHNY and CDR2 SVGAGI (reference sequence). CDR3 length equals 16 residues. J was trimmed by 8 bases and V by 6 bases; bases with no gene match: 11. This clonotype was sampled from a man aged 18 to 29 in good health and CMV-seronegative. Sequencing used PBMCs. This chain uses TRBV6-6 with TRBJ1-4, with TRBD1 identical over 11 bases. The CDR3 region has the DNA TGTGCCAGCAGCTCCGGGACAGGGGGTTTTAGAGAAAAACTGTTTTTT. It encodes CASSSGTGGFREKLFF.